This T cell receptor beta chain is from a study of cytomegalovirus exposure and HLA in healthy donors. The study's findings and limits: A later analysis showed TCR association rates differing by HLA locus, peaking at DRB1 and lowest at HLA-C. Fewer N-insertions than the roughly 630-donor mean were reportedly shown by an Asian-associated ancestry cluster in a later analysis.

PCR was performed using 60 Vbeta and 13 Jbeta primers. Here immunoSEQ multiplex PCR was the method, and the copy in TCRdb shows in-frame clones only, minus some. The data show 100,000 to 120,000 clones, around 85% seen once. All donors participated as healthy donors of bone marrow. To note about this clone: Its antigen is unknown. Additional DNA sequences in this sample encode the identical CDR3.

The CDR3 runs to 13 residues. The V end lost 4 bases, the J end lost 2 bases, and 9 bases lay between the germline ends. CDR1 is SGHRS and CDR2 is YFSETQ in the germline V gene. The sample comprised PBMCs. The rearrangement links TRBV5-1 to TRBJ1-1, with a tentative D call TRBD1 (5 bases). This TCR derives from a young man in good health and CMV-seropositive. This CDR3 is CASSLQGNTEAFF. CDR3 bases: TGCGCCAGCAGCCTTCAGGGTAACACTGAAGCTTTCTTT.